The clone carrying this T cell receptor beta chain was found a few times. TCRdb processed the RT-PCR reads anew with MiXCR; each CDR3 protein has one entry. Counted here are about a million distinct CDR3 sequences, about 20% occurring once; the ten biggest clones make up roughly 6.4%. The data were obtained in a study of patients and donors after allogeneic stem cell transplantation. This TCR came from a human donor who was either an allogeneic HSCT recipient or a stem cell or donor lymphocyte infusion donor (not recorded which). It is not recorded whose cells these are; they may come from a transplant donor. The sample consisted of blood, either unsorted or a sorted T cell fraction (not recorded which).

The CDR3 nucleotides are TGTGCCAGCAGTGGGGACAGGGGTGACACTGAAGCTTTCTTT. Encoded protein: CASSGDRGDTEAFF. The chain recombines TRBV6-1 with TRBJ1-1, with 10 bases lining up with TRBD1. Germline V CDR1 and CDR2: MNHNS, SASEGT. V shed 4 bases and J 3 bases; nucleotides not matched to a gene: 2. The CDR3 consists of 14 residues.